The 20 T cell receptor beta chains given below trace back to one sample, sequenced in a study of CD8+CD57+ T cells in acquired aplastic anemia. Using genomic DNA as the template, TCR beta VDJ and CDR3 profiling was carried out. One entry per CDR3 protein, called by TCRdb with MiXCR from the reads. Of some 280,000 distinct CDR3 sequences listed, 45% to 65% are singletons. Specimen: sorted CD4+, CD8+, or CD8+CD57+ T cells (not recorded which) from PBMCs. The receptors were sampled from a human donor with severe aplastic anemia or a healthy control (not recorded which).

This clonotype was counted once. The rearrangement links TRBV7-9 to TRBJ2-7; D remains unclear. Germline V gene lookup returns CDR1 SEHNR and CDR2 FQNEAQ (reference sequence). CDR3 length: 13 residues. With 3 bases removed from V and 7 bases from J, the gap between germline ends came to 13 bases. CDR3 sequence: CASSFISEGEQYF. CDR3 coding DNA: TGTGCCAGCAGCTTCATATCCGAAGGGGAGCAGTACTTC.

Of note for this clonotype: Germline is not matched at one junction end, which may reflect a read error. The rearrangement links TRBV20-1 to TRBJ1-5; tentative D call: TRBD1 (5 bases). The CDR3 contains 13 residues. From germline, CDR1 is DFQATT and CDR2 SNEGSKA (reference sequence). The DNA for the CDR3 is TGCAGCGCTAAGCAGGACACGGTACAGCCCCAGCATTTT. This codes for CSAKQDTVQPQHF.

The chain employs TRBV7-8 and TRBJ2-3; TRBD1 might be the D (7 bases). V shed 4 bases and J shed 3 bases, with 11 bases lying between them. The CDR3 runs to 14 residues. CDR1 is SGHVS and CDR2 is FQNEAQ in the germline V gene. The CDR3 region has the DNA TGTGCCAGCAGCTCAGGGGGGCTGACAGATACGCAGTATTTT. Protein sequence: CASSSGGLTDTQYF. Supplemented by reference TRBV7-8 and TRBJ2-3, the full variable domain reads GAGVSQSPRYKVAKRGQDVALRCDPISGHVSLFWYQQALGQGPEFLTYFQNEAQLDKSGLPSDRFFAERPEGSVSTLKIQRTQQEDSAVYLCASSSGGLTDTQYFGPGTRLTVL.

CDR3 DNA sequence: TGCAGTGCTCCCCTCGGGCAGGGGGCGCGTGGCTACACCTTC. It specifies CSAPLGQGARGYTF. The V call is TRBV20-1, the J call TRBJ1-2; 8 bases match TRBD1. Germline V gene lookup returns CDR1 DFQATT and CDR2 SNEGSKA (reference sequence). The CDR3 totals 14 residues. V dropped 5 bases and J dropped 7; count of bases not matched to a gene: 12.

This clonotype was counted between two and nine times. The chain uses TRBV10-3 and TRBJ2-5; maybe TRBD2 (7 bases). The CDR3 length is 16 residues. V was clipped by 8 bases and J by 1 base, with 20 bases between them. Germline CDR1 is ENHRY and CDR2 is SYGVKD. For the CDR3, the DNA is TGTGCCATCTCGGCGGGGGCCAAAGCCTTCCAAGAGACCCAGTACTTC. Amino acid sequence: CAISAGAKAFQETQYF.

There are many counts of this clonotype. The chain recombines TRBV11-1 with TRBJ2-5; D not resolved. The V end lost 1 base, the J end lost 5 bases, and 11 bases lay between the germline ends. The CDR3 runs 14 residues. Germline V CDR1 and CDR2: SGHAT, FQDESV (reference sequence). CDR3 DNA sequence: TGTGCCAGCAGCTTAGGATTACTTGGGGAGACCCAGTACTTC. Translation: CASSLGLLGETQYF.

V usage is TRBV25-1 and J usage is TRBJ1-6, with 12 bases fitting TRBD1. Germline V gene lookup returns CDR1 MGHDK and CDR2 SYGVNS. Losses at the gene ends were 3 bases for V and 10 bases for J; bases not matched to a gene: 7. The CDR3 covers 16 residues. The DNA of the CDR3 is TGTGCCAGCAGTGATCCCGGGACAGGGGGCGAATCACCCCTCCACTTT. This encodes CASSDPGTGGESPLHF.

CDR3 amino acids: CASQLDGAQETQYF. The CDR3 region has the DNA TGTGCCAGCCAATTAGACGGGGCCCAAGAGACCCAGTACTTC. The rearrangement uses TRBV6-4 and TRBJ2-5; either TRBD1 or TRBD2 may fit D (5 bases each). This CDR3 comprises 14 residues. The germline V gene encodes CDR1 MRHNA and CDR2 SNTAGT. Trimming took off 8 bases at V and 1 base at J, with 14 bases between the two ends.

The sample holds many counts of this clonotype. The chain uses TRBV11-2 and TRBJ1-1; D is unclear. Between the trimmed V and J ends, which lost 3 bases and 5 bases, there was a span of 10 bases. Germline V gives CDR1 SGHAT, CDR2 FQNNGV. The CDR3 runs 13 residues. As DNA, the CDR3 is TGTGCCAGCAGCTTGGTTGAAGGGACTGAAGCTTTCTTT. Residues: CASSLVEGTEAFF.

The chain combines TRBV2 with TRBJ2-7; 7 bases align to TRBD2. J was trimmed by 2 bases and V by 4 bases; bases with no gene match: 8. Germline CDR1 SNHLY, CDR2 FYNNEI. This CDR3 is 15 amino acids long. The CDR3 region has the DNA TGTGCCAGCAGTGTCGGGCGGGAGCCCACCTACGAGCAGTACTTC. Protein sequence: CASSVGREPTYEQYF.

This clonotype occurred once. Relative to the germline gene, one junction end is altered; a read error may explain this. The CDR3 DNA reads as TGTGCCAGCAGTTTAGGGAGGGCTGATTCACCCCTCCACTTT. This gives the protein CASSLGRADSPLHF. The genes are TRBV10-2 and TRBJ1-6; no reliable D call. In germline, CDR1 is WSHSY, CDR2 SAAADI. The CDR3 length is 14 residues.

The V and J genes are TRBV4-3 and TRBJ1-3; tentative D call: TRBD1 (5 bases). The CDR3 contains 15 residues. Trimming shortened V by 0 bases and J by 2 bases, and 8 bases separated the two germline ends. Germline CDR1 LGHNA, CDR2 YSLEER. The CDR3 is CASSQEWGAGNTIYF. CDR3 DNA: TGCGCCAGCAGCCAAGAATGGGGGGCTGGAAACACCATATATTTT.

The V and J genes are TRBV10-3 and TRBJ2-5; 10 nucleotides line up with TRBD1. There are 16 residues in the CDR3. CDR1 and CDR2 from the germline V gene are ENHRY and SYGVKD. Germline trimming cut 2 bases from V and 2 bases from J; bases unmatched to any gene: 5. The CDR3 loop is CAISEGGQGLQETQYF. Written as DNA, the CDR3 is TGTGCCATCAGTGAGGGGGGACAGGGGCTGCAAGAGACCCAGTACTTC.

As regards this clonotype: A read error is possible here, since a much larger clone lies one base away. V gene TRBV7-9 combines with J gene TRBJ2-7; 10 nucleotides line up with TRBD1. The V and J ends lost 5 bases and 4 bases, in that order; junction bases with no gene match: 8. Germline CDR1 and CDR2: SEHNR and FQNEAQ (reference sequence). This CDR3 spans 15 amino acids. CDR3 sequence (DNA): TGTGCCAGCAGCCCGTACGCGGGACAGGGGTACGAGCAGTACTTC. Protein: CASSPYAGQGYEQYF.

Comment on this clonotype: One junction end disagrees with the germline gene, perhaps due to a read error. The chain carries TRBV19 and TRBJ1-5, with D unclear. CDR3 length equals 15 residues. The V gene's germline CDR1 is LNHDA and CDR2 SQIVND (reference sequence). Here the CDR3 DNA reads TGTGCCAGTAGTATAGGCTGGGGAAGCAATCAGCCCCAGCCTTTT. It encodes CASSIGWGSNQPQPF. Looking up the rest from reference TRBV19 and TRBJ1-5 gives the full variable domain: DGGITQSPKYLFRKEGQNVTLSCEQNLNHDAMYWYRQDPGQGLRLIYYSQIVNDFQKGDIAEGYSVSREKKESFPLTVTSAQKNPTAFYLCASSIGWGSNQPQPFGDGTRLSIL.

This clonotype occurred a few times. The V call is TRBV20-1, the J call TRBJ2-7, with 9 bases matching TRBD2. CDR3 length: 14 amino acids. Trimming at V came to 1 base and at J to 5 bases, leaving 6 bases not matched to a gene. CDR1 and CDR2 (germline): DFQATT, SNEGSKA (reference sequence). The CDR3 DNA is TGCAGTGCTAGAGGTCCTAGCGGGAAAAACGAGCAGTACTTC. This codes for CSARGPSGKNEQYF.

This clonotype appeared many times. This rearrangement joins TRBV3-1 to TRBJ2-3; D might be TRBD2 (6 bases). CDR3 length: 12 amino acids. The V end was cut by 1 base, the J end by 13 bases, with 12 bases between. Per germline, CDR1 LGHDT and CDR2 YNNKEL (reference sequence). The CDR3 DNA sequence: TGTGCCAGCAGCCAAGGGTTGGCTAGCGAGTATTTT. Protein sequence: CASSQGLASEYF.

As to this clonotype: The CDR3 does not end in the conserved phenylalanine or tryptophan, so this is likely a read error. The chain recombines TRBV6-5 with TRBJ2-7; D is ambiguous. There are 14 residues in the CDR3. CDR1 is MNHEY, CDR2 SVGAGI, per germline. The chain's CDR3 is CVSSMGIFTYEQYL. DNA of the CDR3: TGTGTCAGCTCTATGGGGATTTTCACCTACGAGCAGTACCTC.

As concerns this clonotype: An end of the junction differs from the germline gene, which may be a read error. Here the CDR3 DNA reads TGTGCCAGTAGTGATGCGACCGGGACAGGGGGATTATTC. Translating gives CASSDATGTGGLF. The chain recombines TRBV19 with TRBJ1-2; 11 positions match TRBD1. The CDR3 sequence is 13 residues long. Germline lookup yields CDR1 LNHDA and CDR2 SQIVND (reference sequence). The whole variable domain, remainder taken from reference TRBV19 and TRBJ1-2, is DGGITQSPKYLFRKEGQNVTLSCEQNLNHDAMYWYRQDPGQGLRLIYYSQIVNDFQKGDIAEGYSVSREKKESFPLTVTSAQKNPTAFYLCASSDATGTGGLFGSGTRLTVV.

J is TRBJ2-6 and V is TRBV24-1; D may correspond to TRBD1 or TRBD2 (5 bases each). CDR1 and CDR2 from the germline V gene are KGHDR and SFDVKD. The CDR3 extends over 16 amino acids. Trimming left V 5 bases short and J 3 bases short, with 13 bases between. The CDR3 DNA is TGTGCCACCAGTGCCTCCGGGGCAGGTGGGGCCAACGTCCTGACTTTC. This codes for CATSASGAGGANVLTF.